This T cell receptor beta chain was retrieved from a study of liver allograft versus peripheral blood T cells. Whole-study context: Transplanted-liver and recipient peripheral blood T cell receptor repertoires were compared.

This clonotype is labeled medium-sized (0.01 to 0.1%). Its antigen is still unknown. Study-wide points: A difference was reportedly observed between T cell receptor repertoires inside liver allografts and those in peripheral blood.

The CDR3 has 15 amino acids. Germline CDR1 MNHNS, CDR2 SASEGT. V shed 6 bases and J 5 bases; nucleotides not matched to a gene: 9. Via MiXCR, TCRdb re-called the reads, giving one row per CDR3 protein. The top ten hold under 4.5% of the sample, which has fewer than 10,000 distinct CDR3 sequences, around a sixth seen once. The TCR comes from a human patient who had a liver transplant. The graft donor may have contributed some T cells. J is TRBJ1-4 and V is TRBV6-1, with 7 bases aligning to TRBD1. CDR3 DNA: TGTGCCAGCAGAATTCCGGGACAGATAAATGAAAAACTGTTTTTT. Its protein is CASRIPGQINEKLFF.